Below, one T cell receptor (beta chain) is given with its context. Which antigen it targets is not known. No much larger clone is present one base from it, and per-base qualities are unavailable. The data originate from a study of T cells in Graves' hyperthyroidism and ophthalmopathy (dated by TCRdb to the late 2010s). For the wider study: Peripheral blood was sampled at the time of initial diagnosis, prior to any treatment. Following sampling, methimazole starting at 30 mg daily was given to hyperthyroidism patients, and high-dose intravenous methylprednisolone was given to ophthalmopathy patients. Prospective prediction of ophthalmopathy was tested in an independent validation cohort of fewer than 20 hyperthyroidism patients and some 17 patients who later progressed to ophthalmopathy. According to the paper, TCR Vbeta CDR3 sequencing was carried out on more than 120 peripheral blood samples, which came from approximately 41 ophthalmopathy, roughly 75 hyperthyroidism and roughly 17 progressor patients. To identify distinguishing TCR V-J signatures, a discovery cohort of about 100 patients was used, comprising some 45 with Graves' ophthalmopathy and approximately 58 with stable Graves' hyperthyroidism. Thyroid tissue and blood T-cell repertoires from six or seven Graves' hyperthyroidism patients were also compared in the study. The roughly 90 discovery patients were divided at random into training and test sets in a 7:3 ratio.

At the junction V is shortened by 4 bases and J by 8 bases, with 14 bases in between. From the cysteine up to the phenylalanine, the CDR3 has a length of 13 residues. Just the 39-base CDR3 DNA is kept, in frame starting at base 1. CDR1 and CDR2 were assigned from the germline V gene as SQVTM and ANQGSEA. Hyperthyroidism patients were newly diagnosed, had a disease duration of under 2 months, and were aged 18 to 65 years. Patients with uncontrolled infections, other autoimmune diseases, pregnancy or lactation were excluded. Diagnoses were established on the basis of clinical symptoms, serum thyroxine and TRAb, thyroid ultrasound, and orbital computed tomography. Blood from progressor patients was collected at the time of first diagnosis with hyperthyroidism, before any ophthalmopathy symptoms had appeared. PBMCs were isolated from 7.5 to 10 ml of fresh peripheral blood by Ficoll-Paque density gradient centrifugation. Progressor patients were first diagnosed with Graves' hyperthyroidism and then developed ophthalmopathy during follow-up. Trizol reagent was used to extract total RNA, and RNA quality was then checked on an Agilent 2100 Bioanalyzer.

Amplification of TCR beta CDR3 regions was carried out from RNA transcripts. The first round of RT-PCR for the TCR CDR3 was performed with the HTBI primer set and the Qiagen OneStep RT-PCR kit. The libraries were constructed in a second round of multiplex PCR and then size-selected and purified. Sequencing of the libraries was done on an Illumina HiSeq2000 using paired-end 100 bp reads. Per the authors' processing: SOAPnuke was used to process the raw data, with reads discarded if the reads contained adapters or uncalled bases, had a mean Phred below 15, or lacked an exact constant-primer or identifier match. COPE v1.2.5 was used to merge the high-quality paired reads, and each unique nucleotide sequence was defined as a clonotype. MiTCR v1.1 was used to align clonotypes to the IMGT TRBV, TRBD and TRBJ reference segments. The analysis was restricted to V-J combinations with a frequency above 0.0001, which together covered just over 98% of the repertoires. The TCS score was defined as the ratio of F50 (clonal expansion) to E x V (chaos), calculated using BLOSUM62-based TCRdist between CDR3 peptides within each V-J. Welch's t-statistics and random forest reduced some 510 V-J features to roughly 13, which were used in a naive Bayes classifier (R e1071). The public reads were reanalyzed by TCRdb: fastp trimming at Q25, MiXCR alignment, in-frame beta chains only. Duplicate CDR3 protein sequences are folded into a single record with the most common DNA and genes. The V and J calls were determined by TCRdb, not by the authors. For this sample there are a few hundred thousand distinct CDR3 sequences; 13% appear just once. Of the sample, about 20% is held by the ten largest clones.

What the research found in general, with its limitations: A 13 V-J signature model separated ophthalmopathy from stable hyperthyroidism, with around 88% sensitivity and roughly 82% specificity in cross-validation and 80%/75% in testing. Sample size was not statistically predetermined, and blinding of investigators to group allocation was not performed. In validation, progression to ophthalmopathy was predicted by the model with around 71% sensitivity and 72% to 85% specificity, a median of about 6.4 months before onset. Most expanded thyroid clonotypes (frequency above 0.001) were also detected in blood, suggesting blood repertoires may reflect thyroid immune responses.

The chain was built from TRBV29-1 and TRBJ1-4; the best D guess is TRBD1, with 5 bases matching. The TCR sequence derives from a man aged 30-40 years with Graves' hyperthyroidism that later progressed to Graves' ophthalmopathy. Sequenced sample: blood. The DNA reads as follows: TGCAGCGTTGTAGGGCCCTCAGGGGAAAAACTGTTTTTT. It translates to CSVVGPSGEKLFF. Supplemented by the reference TRBV29-1 and TRBJ1-4 proteins around the CDR3, the complete variable domain is SAVISQKPSRDICQRGTSLTIQCQVDSQVTMMFWYRQQPGQSLTLIATANQGSEATYESGFVIDKFPISRPNLTFSTLTVSNMSPEDSSIYLCSVVGPSGEKLFFGSGTQLSVL.